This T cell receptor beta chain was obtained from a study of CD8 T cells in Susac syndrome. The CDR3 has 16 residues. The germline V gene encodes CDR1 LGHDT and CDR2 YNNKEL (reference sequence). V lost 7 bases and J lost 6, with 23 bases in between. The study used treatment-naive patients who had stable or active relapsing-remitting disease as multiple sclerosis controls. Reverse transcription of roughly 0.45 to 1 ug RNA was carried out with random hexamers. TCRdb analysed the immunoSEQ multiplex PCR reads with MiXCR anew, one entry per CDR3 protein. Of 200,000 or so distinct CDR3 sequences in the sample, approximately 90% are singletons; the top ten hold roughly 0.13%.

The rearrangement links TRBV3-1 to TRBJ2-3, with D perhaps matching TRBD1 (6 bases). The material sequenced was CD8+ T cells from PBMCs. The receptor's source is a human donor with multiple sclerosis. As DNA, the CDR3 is TGTGCCAGCACCCCCCTCCCCGGGACATTAGGGGATACGCAGTATTTT. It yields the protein CASTPLPGTLGDTQYF.